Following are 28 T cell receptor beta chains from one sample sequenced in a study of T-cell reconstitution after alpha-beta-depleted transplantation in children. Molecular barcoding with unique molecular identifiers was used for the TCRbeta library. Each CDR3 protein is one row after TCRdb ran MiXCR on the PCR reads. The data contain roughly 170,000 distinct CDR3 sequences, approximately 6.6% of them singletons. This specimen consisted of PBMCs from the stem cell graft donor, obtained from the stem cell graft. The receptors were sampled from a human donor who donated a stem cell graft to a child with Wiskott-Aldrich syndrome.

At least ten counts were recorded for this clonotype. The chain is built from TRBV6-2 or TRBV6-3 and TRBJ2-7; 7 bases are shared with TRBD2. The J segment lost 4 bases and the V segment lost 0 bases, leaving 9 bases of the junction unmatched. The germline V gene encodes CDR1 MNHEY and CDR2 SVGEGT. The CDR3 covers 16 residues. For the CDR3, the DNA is TGTGCCAGCAGTTACTCGAGAAGCGGGGCACCTTACGAGCAGTACTTC. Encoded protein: CASSYSRSGAPYEQYF.

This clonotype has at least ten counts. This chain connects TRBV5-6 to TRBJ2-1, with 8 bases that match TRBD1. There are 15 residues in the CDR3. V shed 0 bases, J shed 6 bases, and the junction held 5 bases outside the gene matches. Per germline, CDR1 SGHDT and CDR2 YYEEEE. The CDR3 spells CASSLVGQGGNEQFF. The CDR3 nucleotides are TGTGCCAGCAGCTTGGTAGGACAGGGAGGCAATGAGCAGTTCTTC.

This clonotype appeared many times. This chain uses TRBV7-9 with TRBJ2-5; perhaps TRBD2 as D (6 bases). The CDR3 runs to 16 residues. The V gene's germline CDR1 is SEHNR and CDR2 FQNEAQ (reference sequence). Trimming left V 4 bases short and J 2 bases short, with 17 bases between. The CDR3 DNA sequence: TGTGCCAGCAGCTCCGGAGGATCGGGACTTCAAGAGACCCAGTACTTC. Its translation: CASSSGGSGLQETQYF.

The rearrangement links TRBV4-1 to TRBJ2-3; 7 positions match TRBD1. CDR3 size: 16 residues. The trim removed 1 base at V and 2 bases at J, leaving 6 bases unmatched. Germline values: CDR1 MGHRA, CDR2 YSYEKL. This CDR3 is CASSQVRDRATDTQYF. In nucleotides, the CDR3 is TGCGCCAGCAGCCAAGTGAGAGACAGGGCCACAGATACGCAGTATTTT.

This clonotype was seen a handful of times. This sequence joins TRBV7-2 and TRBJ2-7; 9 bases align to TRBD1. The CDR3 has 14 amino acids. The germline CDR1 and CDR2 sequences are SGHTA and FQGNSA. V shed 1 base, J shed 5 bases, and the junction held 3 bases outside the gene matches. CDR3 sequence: CASSLEGTGNEQYF. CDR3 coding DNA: TGTGCCAGCAGCTTAGAGGGGACAGGGAACGAGCAGTACTTC.

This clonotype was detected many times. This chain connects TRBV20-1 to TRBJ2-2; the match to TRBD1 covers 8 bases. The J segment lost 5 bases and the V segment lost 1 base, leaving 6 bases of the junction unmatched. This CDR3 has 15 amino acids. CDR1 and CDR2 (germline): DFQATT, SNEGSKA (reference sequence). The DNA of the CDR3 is TGCAGTGCTAGAGCTCGGACAGGGTGGACCGGGGAGCTGTTTTTT. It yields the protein CSARARTGWTGELFF.

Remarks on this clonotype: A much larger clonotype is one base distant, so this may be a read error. CDR3: CASSSGDRGYNEQFF. The CDR3 DNA sequence: TGTGCCAGCAGCTCCGGGGACAGGGGCTACAATGAGCAGTTCTTC. The chain is built from TRBV5-4 and TRBJ2-1; 10 positions agree with TRBD1. CDR3 length equals 15 residues. Germline V gene data show CDR1 as SGHNT and CDR2 as YYREEE (reference sequence). V was clipped by 3 bases and J by 3 bases; unmatched bases: 3.

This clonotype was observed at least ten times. DNA of the CDR3: TGTGCCAGCAGTTACTCGGGAACAGAAAAACTGTTTTTT. Its translation: CASSYSGTEKLFF. The rearrangement joins TRBV6-5 to TRBJ1-4; no reliable D call. Germline CDR1 is MNHEY and CDR2 is SVGAGI. This CDR3 has 13 residues. V lost 0 bases and J lost 8, with 7 bases in between.

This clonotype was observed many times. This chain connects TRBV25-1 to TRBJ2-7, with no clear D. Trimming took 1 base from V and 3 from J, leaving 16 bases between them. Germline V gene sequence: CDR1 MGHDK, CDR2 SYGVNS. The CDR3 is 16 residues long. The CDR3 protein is CASSESTENFGYEQYF. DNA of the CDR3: TGTGCCAGCAGTGAATCCACCGAGAATTTCGGCTACGAGCAGTACTTC.

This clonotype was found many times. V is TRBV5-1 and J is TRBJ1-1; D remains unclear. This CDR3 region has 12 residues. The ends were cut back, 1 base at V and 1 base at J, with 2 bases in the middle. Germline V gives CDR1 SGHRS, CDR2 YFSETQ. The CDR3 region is CASSLQNTEAFF. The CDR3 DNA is TGCGCCAGCAGCTTGCAGAACACTGAAGCTTTCTTT.

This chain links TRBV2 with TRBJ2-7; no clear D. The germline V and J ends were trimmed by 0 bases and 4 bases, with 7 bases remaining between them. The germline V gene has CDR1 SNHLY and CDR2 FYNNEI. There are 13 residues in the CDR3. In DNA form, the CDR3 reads TGTGCCAGCAGTGAAGCACAGTTATACGAGCAGTACTTC. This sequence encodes CASSEAQLYEQYF.

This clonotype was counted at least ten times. The CDR3 nucleotides read TGTGCCAGCAGCTCCTCTCGAGACGGGGAGCTGTTTTTT. As protein: CASSSSRDGELFF. V usage is TRBV7-9 and J usage is TRBJ2-2, with D uncertain. This CDR3 contains 13 residues. Germline V gene data show CDR1 as SEHNR and CDR2 as FQNEAQ (reference sequence). Between the trimmed V and J ends, which lost 4 bases and 7 bases, there was a span of 10 bases.

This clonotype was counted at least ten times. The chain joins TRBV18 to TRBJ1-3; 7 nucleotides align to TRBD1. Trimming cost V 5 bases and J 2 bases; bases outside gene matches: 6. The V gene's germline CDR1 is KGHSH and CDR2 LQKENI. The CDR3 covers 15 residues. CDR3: CASSSTGDPGNTIYF. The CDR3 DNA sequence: TGTGCCAGCTCATCCACAGGGGATCCTGGAAACACCATATATTTT.

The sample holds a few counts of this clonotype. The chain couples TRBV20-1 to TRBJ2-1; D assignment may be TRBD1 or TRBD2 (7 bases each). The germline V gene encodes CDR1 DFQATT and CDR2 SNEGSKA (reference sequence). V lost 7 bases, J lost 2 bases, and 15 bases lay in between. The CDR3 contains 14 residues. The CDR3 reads CSGEGASTYNEQFF. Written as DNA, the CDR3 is TGCAGTGGGGAGGGGGCAAGTACCTACAATGAGCAGTTCTTC.

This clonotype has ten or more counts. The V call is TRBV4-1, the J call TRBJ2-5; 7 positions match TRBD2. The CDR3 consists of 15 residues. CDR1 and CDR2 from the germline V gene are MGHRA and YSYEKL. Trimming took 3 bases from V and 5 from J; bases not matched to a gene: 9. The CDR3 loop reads CASSQFPAGAETQYF. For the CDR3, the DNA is TGCGCCAGCAGCCAGTTCCCGGCGGGAGCGGAGACCCAGTACTTC.

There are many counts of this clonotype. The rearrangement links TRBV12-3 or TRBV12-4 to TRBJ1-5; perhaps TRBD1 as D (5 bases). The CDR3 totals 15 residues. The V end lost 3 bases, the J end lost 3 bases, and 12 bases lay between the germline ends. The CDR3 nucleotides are TGTGCCAGCAGTTTGTCGGGGCGCATCAATCAGCCCCAGCATTTT. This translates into CASSLSGRINQPQHF.

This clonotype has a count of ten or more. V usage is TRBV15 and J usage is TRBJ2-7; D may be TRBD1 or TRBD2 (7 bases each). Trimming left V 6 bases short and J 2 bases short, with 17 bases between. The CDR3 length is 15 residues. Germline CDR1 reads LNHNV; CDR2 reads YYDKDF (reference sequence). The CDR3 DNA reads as TGTGCCACCAGACCCTCCAGGGGGGGAACCTACGAGCAGTACTTC. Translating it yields CATRPSRGGTYEQYF.

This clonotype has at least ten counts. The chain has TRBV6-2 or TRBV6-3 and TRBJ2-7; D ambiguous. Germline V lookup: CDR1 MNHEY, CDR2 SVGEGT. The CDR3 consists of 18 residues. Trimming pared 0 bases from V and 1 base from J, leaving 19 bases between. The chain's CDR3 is CASSYSSWASRASYEQYF. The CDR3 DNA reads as TGTGCCAGCAGTTACTCGAGCTGGGCATCTAGGGCGTCCTACGAGCAGTACTTC.

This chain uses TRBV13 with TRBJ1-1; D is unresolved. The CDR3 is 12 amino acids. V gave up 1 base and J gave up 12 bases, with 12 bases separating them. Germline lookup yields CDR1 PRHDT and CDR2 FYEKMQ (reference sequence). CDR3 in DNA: TGTGCCAGCAGCTTAGTAGGTCGCATGACTTTCTTT. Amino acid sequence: CASSLVGRMTFF.

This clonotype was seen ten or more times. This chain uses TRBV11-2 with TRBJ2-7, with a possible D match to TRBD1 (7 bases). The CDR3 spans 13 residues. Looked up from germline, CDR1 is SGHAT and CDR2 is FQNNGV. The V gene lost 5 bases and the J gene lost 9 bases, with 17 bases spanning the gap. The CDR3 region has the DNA TGTGCCAGCAGCCTAAGACAGGGACTGGGGCAGTACTTC. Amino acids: CASSLRQGLGQYF. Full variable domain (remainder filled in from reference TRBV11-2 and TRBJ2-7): EAGVAQSPRYKIIEKRQSVAFWCNPISGHATLYWYQQILGQGPKLLIQFQNNGVVDDSQLPKDRFSAERLKGVDSTLKIQPAKLEDSAVYLCASSLRQGLGQYFGPGTRLTVT.

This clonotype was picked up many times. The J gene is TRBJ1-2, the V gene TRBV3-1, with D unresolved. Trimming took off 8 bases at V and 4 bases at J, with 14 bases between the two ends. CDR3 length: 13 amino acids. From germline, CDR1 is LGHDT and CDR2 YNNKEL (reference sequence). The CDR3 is CASRRSAGYGYTF. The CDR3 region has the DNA TGTGCCAGCCGCCGGTCCGCGGGCTATGGCTACACCTTC.

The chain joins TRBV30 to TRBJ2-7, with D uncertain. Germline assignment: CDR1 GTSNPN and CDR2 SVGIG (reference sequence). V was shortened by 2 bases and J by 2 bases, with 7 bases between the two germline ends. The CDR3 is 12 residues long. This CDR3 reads CAWSKQTYEQYF. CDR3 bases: TGTGCCTGGAGTAAGCAAACCTACGAGCAGTACTTC.

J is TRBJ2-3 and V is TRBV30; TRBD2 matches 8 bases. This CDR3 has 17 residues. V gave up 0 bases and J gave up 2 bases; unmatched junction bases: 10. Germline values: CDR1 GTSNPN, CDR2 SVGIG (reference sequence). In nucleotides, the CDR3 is TGTGCCTGGAGTGTAAGCCGGGGTAGCGGGGTCACAGATACGCAGTATTTT. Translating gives CAWSVSRGSGVTDTQYF.

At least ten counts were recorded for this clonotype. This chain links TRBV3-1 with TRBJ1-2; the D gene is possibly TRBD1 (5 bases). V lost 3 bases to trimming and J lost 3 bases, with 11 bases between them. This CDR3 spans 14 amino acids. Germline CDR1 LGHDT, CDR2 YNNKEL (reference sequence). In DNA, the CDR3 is TGTGCCAGCAGCCATCATGGGACGGACTATGGCTACACCTTC. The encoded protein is CASSHHGTDYGYTF. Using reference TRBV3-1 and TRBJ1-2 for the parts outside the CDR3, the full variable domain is DTAVSQTPKYLVTQMGNDKSIKCEQNLGHDTMYWYKQDSKKFLKIMFSYNNKELIINETVPNRFSPKSPDKAHLNLHINSLELGDSAVYFCASSHHGTDYGYTFGSGTRLTVV.

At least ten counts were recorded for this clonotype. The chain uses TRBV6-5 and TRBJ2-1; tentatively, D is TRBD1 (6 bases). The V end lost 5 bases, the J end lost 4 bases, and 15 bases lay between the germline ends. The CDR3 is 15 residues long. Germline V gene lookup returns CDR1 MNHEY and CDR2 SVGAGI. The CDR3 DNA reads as TGTGCCAGCAGTAATCGAGTGGGGGCTTACAATGAGCAGTTCTTC. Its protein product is CASSNRVGAYNEQFF.

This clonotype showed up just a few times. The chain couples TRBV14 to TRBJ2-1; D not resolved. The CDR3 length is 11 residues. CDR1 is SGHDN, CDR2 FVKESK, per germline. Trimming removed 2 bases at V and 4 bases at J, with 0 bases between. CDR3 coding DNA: TGTGCCAGCAGCCAATACAATGAGCAGTTCTTC. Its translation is CASSQYNEQFF.

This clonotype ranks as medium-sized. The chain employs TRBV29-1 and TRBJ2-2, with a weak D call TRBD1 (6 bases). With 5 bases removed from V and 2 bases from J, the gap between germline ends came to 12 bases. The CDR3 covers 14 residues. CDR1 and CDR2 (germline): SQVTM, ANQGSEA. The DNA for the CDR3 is TGCAGCGTTCAGGGGATCCTTAACACCGGGGAGCTGTTTTTT. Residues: CSVQGILNTGELFF.

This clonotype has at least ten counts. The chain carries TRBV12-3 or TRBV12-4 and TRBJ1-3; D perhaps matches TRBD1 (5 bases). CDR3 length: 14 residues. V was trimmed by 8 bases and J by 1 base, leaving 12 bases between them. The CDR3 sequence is CASGIGGSGNTIYF. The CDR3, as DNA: TGTGCCAGCGGTATCGGGGGATCTGGAAACACCATATATTTT.